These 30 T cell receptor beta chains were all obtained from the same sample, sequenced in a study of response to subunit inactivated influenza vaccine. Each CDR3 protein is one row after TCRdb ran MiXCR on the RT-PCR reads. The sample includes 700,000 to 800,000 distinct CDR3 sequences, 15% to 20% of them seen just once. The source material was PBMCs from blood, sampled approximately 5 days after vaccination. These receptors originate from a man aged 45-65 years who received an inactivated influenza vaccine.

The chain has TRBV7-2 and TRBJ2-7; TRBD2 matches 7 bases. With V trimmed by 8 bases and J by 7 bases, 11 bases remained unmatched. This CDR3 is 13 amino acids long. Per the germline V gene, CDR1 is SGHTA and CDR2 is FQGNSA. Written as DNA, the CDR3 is TGTGCCAGCTGCCGGGGGGTGGCTAGAGAGCAGTACTTC. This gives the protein CASCRGVAREQYF.

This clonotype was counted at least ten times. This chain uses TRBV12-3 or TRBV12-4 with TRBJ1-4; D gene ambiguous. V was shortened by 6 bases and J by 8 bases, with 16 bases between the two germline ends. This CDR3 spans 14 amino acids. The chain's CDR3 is CASSFFGSGEKLFF. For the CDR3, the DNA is TGTGCCAGCAGCTTTTTCGGAAGTGGAGAAAAACTGTTTTTT.

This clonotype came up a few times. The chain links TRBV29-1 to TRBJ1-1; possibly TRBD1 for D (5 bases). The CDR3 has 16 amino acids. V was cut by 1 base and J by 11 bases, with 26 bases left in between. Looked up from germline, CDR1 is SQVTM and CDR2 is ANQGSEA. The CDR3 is CSVEGVRGQLLSRAFF. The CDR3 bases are TGCAGCGTTGAAGGGGTAAGGGGCCAGCTACTTTCCCGGGCTTTCTTT.

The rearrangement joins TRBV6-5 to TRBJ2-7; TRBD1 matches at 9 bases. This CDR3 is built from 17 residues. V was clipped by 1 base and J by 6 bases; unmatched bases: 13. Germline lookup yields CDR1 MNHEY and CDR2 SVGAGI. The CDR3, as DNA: TGTGCCAGCAGTTACTTCGCCTGGACAGGGGCAGGTAGCGAGCAGTACTTC. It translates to CASSYFAWTGAGSEQYF.

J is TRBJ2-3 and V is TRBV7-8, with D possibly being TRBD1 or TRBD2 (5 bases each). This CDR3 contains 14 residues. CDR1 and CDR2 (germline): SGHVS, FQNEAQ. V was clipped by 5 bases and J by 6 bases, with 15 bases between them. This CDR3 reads CASSHTWGTDTQYF. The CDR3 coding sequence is TGTGCCAGCAGCCACACGTGGGGGACCGATACGCAGTATTTT.

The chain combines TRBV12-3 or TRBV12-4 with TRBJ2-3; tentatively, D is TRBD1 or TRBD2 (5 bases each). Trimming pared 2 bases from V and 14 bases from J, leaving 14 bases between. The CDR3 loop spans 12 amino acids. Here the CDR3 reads CASSLWTLGGYF. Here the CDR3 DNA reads TGTGCCAGCAGTTTATGGACACTAGGAGGGTATTTT.

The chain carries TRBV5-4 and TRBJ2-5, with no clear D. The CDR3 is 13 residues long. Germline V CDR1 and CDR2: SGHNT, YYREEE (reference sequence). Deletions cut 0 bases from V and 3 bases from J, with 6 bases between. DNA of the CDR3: TGTGCCAGCAGCTTGGATTTGGAAGAGACCCAGTACTTC. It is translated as CASSLDLEETQYF. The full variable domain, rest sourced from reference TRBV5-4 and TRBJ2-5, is ETGVTQSPTHLIKTRGQQVTLRCSSQSGHNTVSWYQQALGQGPQFIFQYYREEENGRGNFPPRFSGLQFPNYSSELNVNALELDDSALYLCASSLDLEETQYFGPGTRLLVL.

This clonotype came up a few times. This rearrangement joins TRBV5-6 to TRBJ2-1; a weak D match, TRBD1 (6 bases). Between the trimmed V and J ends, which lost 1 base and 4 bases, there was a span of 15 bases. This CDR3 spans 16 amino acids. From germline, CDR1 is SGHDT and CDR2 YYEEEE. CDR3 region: CASSLRSRGTYNEQFF. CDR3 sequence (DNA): TGTGCCAGCAGCTTGAGAAGCAGGGGTACGTACAATGAGCAGTTCTTC.

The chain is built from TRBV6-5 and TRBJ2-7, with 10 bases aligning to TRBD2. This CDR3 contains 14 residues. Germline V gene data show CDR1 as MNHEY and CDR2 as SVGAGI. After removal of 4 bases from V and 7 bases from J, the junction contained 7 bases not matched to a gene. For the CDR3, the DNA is TGTGCCAGCAGTTTAAGCGGGGGGGCGTCTGAGCAGTACTTC. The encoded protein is CASSLSGGASEQYF.

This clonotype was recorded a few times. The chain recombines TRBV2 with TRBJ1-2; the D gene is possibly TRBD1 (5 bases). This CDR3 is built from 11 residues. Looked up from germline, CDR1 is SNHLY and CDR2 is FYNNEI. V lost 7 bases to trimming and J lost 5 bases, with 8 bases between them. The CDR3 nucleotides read TGTGCCAGCACGCGGGGGTATGGCTACACCTTC. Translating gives CASTRGYGYTF.

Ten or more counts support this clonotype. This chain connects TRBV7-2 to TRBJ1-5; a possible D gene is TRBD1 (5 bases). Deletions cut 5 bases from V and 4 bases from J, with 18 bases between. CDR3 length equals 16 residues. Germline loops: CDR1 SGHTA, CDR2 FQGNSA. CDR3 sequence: CASSAHPGGINQPQHF. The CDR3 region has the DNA TGTGCCAGCAGCGCCCATCCCGGGGGGATTAATCAGCCCCAGCATTTT. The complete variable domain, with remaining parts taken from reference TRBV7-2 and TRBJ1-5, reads GAGVSQSPSNKVTEKGKDVELRCDPISGHTALYWYRQSLGQGLEFLIYFQGNSAPDKSGLPSDRFSAERTGGSVSTLTIQRTQQEDSAVYLCASSAHPGGINQPQHFGDGTRLSIL.

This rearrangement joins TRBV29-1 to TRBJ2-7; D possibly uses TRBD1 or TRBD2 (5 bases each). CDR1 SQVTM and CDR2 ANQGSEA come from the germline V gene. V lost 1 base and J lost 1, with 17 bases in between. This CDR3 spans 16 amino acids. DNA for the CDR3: TGCAGCGTTGAAGCCATTTTGGGGGATCTTTCCTACGAGCAGTACTTC. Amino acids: CSVEAILGDLSYEQYF.

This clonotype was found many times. The CDR3 coding sequence is TGTGCCAGCACCCCGATCTACGCGGGCACCTACGAGCAGTACTTC. It translates to CASTPIYAGTYEQYF. V usage is TRBV27 and J usage is TRBJ2-7; tentatively, D is TRBD2 (5 bases). CDR1 MNHEY and CDR2 SMNVEV come from the germline V gene (reference sequence). The CDR3 runs to 15 residues. V lost 7 bases and J 2 bases, leaving 18 bases between the germline ends.

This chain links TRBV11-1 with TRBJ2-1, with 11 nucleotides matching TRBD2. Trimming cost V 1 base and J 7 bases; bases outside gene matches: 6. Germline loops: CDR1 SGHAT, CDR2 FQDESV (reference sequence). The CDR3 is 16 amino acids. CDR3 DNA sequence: TGTGCCAGCAGCTTAGGACTAGCGGGAAGAAGGAATGAGCAGTTCTTC. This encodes CASSLGLAGRRNEQFF.

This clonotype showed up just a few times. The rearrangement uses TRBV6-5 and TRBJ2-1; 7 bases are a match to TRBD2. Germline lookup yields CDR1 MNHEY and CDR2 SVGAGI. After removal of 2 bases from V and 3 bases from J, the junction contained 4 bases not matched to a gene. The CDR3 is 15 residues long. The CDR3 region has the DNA TGTGCCAGCAGTTACGGTGGGACTAACTACAATGAGCAGTTCTTC. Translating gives CASSYGGTNYNEQFF.

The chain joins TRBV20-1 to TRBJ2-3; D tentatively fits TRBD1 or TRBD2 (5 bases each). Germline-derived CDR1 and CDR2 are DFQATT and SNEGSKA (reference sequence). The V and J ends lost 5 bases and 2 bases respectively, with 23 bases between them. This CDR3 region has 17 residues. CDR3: CSAGGASGPNPTDTQYF. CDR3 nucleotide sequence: TGCAGTGCTGGTGGGGCCAGCGGACCAAACCCCACAGATACGCAGTATTTT.

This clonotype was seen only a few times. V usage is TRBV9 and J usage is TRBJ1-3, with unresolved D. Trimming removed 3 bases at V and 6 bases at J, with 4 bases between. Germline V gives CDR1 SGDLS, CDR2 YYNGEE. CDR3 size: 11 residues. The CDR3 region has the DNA TGTGCCAGCAGCGCTGAAAACACCATATATTTT. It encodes CASSAENTIYF.

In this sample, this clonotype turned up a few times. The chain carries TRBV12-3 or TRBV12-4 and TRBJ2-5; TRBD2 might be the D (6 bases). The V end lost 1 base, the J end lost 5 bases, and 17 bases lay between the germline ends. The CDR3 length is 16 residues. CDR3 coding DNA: TGTGCCAGCAGTTTAGACACGGGGACGGGGGATGAGACCCAGTACTTC. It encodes CASSLDTGTGDETQYF.

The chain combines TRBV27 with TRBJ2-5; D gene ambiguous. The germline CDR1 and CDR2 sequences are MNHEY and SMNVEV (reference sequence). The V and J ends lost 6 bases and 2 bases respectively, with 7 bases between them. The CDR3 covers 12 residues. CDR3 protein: CASSRFQETQYF. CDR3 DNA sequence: TGTGCCAGCAGCCGATTTCAAGAGACCCAGTACTTC.

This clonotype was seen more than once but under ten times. In nucleotides, the CDR3 is TGTGCCAGCAGTTTCCGGGGGGGCTCCTACAATGAGCAGTTCTTC. Protein sequence: CASSFRGGSYNEQFF. The chain recombines TRBV12-3 or TRBV12-4 with TRBJ2-1; the match to TRBD2 covers 8 bases. V dropped 3 bases and J dropped 0; count of bases not matched to a gene: 1. The CDR3 loop spans 15 amino acids.

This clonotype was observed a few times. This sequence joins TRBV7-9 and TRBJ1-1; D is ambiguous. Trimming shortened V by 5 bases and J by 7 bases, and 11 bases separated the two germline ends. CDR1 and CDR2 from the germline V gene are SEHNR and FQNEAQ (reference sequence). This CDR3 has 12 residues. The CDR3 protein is CASSVMGSEAFF. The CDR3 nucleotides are TGTGCCAGCAGCGTTATGGGGAGTGAAGCTTTCTTT.

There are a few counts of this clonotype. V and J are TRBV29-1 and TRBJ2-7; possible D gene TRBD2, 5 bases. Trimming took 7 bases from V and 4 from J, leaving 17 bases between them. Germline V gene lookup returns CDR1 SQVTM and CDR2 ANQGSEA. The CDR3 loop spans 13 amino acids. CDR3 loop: CSASGSAIYEQYF. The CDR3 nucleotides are TGCAGCGCCTCGGGTAGCGCAATTTACGAGCAGTACTTC.

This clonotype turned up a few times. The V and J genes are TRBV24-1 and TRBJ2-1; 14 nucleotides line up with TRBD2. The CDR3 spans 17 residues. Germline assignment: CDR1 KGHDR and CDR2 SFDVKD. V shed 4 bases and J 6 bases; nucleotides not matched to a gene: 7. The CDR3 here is CATSEAGLAGVSNEQFF. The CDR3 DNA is TGTGCCACCAGTGAAGCGGGACTAGCGGGAGTTTCCAATGAGCAGTTCTTC.

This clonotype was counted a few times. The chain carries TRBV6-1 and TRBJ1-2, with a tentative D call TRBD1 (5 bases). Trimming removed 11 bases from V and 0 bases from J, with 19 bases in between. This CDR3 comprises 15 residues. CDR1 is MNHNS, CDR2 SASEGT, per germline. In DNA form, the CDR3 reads TGTGCCTCTGGGGACCCCGTTCCAACTAACTATGGCTACACCTTC. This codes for CASGDPVPTNYGYTF.

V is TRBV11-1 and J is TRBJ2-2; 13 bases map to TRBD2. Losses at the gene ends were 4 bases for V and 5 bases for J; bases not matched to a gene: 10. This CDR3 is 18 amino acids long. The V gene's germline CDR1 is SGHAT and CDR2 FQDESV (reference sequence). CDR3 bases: TGTGCCAGCAGCTCGAGACTAGCGGGAGGCGTTGGTACCGGGGAGCTGTTTTTT. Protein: CASSSRLAGGVGTGELFF.

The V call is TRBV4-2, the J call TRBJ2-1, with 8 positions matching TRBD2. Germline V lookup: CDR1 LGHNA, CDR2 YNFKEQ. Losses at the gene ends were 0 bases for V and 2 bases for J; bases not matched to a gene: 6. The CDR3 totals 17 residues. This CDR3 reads CASSQESGAGAYNEQFF. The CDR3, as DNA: TGTGCCAGCAGCCAAGAATCTGGAGCGGGGGCCTACAATGAGCAGTTCTTC.

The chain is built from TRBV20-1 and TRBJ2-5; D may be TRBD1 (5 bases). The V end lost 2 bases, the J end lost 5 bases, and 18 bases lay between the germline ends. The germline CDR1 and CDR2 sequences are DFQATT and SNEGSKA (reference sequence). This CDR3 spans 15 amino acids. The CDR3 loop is CSARPPQASRETQYF. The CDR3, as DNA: TGCAGTGCTAGACCCCCACAGGCCTCACGGGAGACCCAGTACTTC.

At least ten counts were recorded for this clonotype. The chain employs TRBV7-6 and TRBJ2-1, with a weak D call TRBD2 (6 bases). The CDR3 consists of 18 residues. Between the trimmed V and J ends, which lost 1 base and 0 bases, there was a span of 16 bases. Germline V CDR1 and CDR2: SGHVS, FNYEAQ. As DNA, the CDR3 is TGTGCCAGCAGCTTAGTGGCTAGGCGGGGCCTCTCCTACAATGAGCAGTTCTTC. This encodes CASSLVARRGLSYNEQFF.

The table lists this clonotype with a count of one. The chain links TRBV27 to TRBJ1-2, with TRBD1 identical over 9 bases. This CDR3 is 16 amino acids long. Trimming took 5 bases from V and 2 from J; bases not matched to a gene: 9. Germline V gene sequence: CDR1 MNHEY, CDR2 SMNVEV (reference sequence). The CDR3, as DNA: TGTGCCAGCAGTCAGCCGGGACAGGGTTCCAACTATGGCTACACCTTC. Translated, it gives CASSQPGQGSNYGYTF.

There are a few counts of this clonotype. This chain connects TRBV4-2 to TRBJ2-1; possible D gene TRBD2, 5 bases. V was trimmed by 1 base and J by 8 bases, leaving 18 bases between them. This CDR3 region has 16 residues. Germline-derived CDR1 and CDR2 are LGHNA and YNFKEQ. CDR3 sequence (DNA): TGTGCCAGCAGCCAAGGTCGAAACATCGGAGGCGATGAGCAGTTCTTC. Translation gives CASSQGRNIGGDEQFF.